A single TCR beta chain is shown here with its context. Its specificity is unknown. One end of the junction varies from germline; a read error may be responsible. This specimen comes from a study of T cells in Graves' hyperthyroidism and ophthalmopathy. Regarding the study as a whole: Blood also contained most expanded thyroid clonotypes above 0.001.

RNA transcripts were the template for amplifying TCR beta CDR3 regions. A first-round RT-PCR of the TCR CDR3 used the HTBI primer set. Using its own MiXCR run on the multiplex PCR reads, TCRdb lists one record per CDR3 protein. In the table there are around 420,000 distinct CDR3 sequences, roughly an eighth of which are singletons. CDR1 MDHEN and CDR2 SYDVKM come from the germline V gene. The CDR3 extends over 13 amino acids. Patients between 18 and 65 years old had hyperthyroidism, newly diagnosed and lasting under 2 months. Every diagnosis used clinical symptoms, serum thyroxine and TRAb, thyroid ultrasound and orbital computed tomography.

This TCR came from a woman aged 18-29 years with Graves' hyperthyroidism. J is TRBJ2-1 and V is TRBV28; TRBD2 agrees at 11 bases. Sequences were obtained from blood. CDR3 DNA: TGTGCCAGCAGAACTAGCGGGAGAAATGAGCAGTCCTTC. Translating it yields CASRTSGRNEQSF.